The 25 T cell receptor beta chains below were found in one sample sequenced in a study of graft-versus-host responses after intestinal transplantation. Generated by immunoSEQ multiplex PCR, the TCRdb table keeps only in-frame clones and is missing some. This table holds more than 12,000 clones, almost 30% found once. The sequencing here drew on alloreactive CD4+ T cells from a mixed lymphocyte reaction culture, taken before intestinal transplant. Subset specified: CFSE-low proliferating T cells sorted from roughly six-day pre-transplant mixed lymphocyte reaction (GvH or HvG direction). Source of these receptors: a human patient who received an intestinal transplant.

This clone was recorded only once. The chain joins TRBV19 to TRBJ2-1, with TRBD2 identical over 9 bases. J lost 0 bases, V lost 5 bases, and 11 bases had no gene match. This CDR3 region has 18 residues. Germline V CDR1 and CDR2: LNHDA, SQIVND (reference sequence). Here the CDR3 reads CASSPGGSGRHSYNEQFF. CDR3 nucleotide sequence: TGTGCCAGTAGTCCCGGGGGAAGCGGGAGGCACTCCTACAATGAGCAGTTCTTC. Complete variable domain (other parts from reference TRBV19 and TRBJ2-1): DGGITQSPKYLFRKEGQNVTLSCEQNLNHDAMYWYRQDPGQGLRLIYYSQIVNDFQKGDIAEGYSVSREKKESFPLTVTSAQKNPTAFYLCASSPGGSGRHSYNEQFFGPGTRLTVL.

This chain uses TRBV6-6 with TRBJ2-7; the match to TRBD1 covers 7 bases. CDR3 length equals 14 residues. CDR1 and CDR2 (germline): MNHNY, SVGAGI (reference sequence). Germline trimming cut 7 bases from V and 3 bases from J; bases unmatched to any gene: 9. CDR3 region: CASNRQGGRYEQYF. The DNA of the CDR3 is TGTGCCAGCAACCGACAGGGTGGGCGCTACGAGCAGTACTTC.

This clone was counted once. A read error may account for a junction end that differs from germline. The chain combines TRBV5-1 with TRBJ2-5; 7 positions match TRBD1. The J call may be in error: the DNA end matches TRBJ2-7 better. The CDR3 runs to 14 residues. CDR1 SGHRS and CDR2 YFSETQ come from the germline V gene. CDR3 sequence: CASSRDSHNYEQYF. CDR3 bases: TGTGCCAGCAGCCGGGACAGTCACAATTACGAGCAGTACTTC.

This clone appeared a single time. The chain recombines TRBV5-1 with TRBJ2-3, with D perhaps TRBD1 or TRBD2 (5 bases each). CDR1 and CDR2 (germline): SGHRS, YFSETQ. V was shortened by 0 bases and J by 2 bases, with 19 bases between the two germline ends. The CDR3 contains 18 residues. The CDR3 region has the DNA TGCGCCAGCAGCTTGGACGGTCCGGGACCCCGACCCACAGATACGCAGTATTTT. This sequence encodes CASSLDGPGPRPTDTQYF.

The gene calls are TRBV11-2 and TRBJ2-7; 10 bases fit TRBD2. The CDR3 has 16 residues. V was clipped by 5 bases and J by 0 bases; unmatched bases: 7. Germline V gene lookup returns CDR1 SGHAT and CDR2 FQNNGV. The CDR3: CASSRRLAGSSYEQYF. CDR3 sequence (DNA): TGTGCCAGCAGCCGCCGACTAGCGGGTAGCTCCTACGAGCAGTACTTC.

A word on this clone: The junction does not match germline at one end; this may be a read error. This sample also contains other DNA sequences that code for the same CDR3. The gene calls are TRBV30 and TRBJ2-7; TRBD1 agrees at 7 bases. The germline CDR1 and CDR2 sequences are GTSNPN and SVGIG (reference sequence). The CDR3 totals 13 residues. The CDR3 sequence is CAGHRGGTYEQYF. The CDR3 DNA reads TGCGCCGGACACAGGGGTGGGACCTACGAGCAGTACTTC.

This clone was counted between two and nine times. In DNA form, the CDR3 reads TGTGCCAGCAGTCCGGGTAAAAGGGGAGGGACCGGGGAGCTGTTTTTT. Residues: CASSPGKRGGTGELFF. The chain recombines TRBV28 with TRBJ2-2; 7 nucleotides agree with TRBD2. The trim removed 5 bases at V and 5 bases at J, leaving 11 bases unmatched. CDR1 is MDHEN, CDR2 SYDVKM, per germline. This CDR3 has 16 amino acids.

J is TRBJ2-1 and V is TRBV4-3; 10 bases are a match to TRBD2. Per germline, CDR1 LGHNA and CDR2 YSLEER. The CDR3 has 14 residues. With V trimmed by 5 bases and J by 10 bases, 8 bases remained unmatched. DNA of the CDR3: TGCGCCAGCAGCTCGAGCGGGAGGGCCGGGGAGCAGTTCTTC. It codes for CASSSSGRAGEQFF.

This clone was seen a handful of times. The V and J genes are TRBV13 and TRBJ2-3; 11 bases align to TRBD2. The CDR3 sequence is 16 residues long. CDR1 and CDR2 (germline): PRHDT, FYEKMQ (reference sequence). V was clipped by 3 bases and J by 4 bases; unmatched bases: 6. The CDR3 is CASSLGGTSGPDTQYF. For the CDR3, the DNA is TGTGCCAGCAGCTTGGGGGGGACTAGCGGCCCAGATACGCAGTATTTT.

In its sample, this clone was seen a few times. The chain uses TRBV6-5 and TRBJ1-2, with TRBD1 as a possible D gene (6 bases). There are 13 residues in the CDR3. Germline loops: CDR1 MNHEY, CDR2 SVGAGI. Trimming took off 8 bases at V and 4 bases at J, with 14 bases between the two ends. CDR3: CASARGPLYGYTF. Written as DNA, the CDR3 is TGTGCCAGCGCGCGGGGGCCCCTCTATGGCTACACCTTC.

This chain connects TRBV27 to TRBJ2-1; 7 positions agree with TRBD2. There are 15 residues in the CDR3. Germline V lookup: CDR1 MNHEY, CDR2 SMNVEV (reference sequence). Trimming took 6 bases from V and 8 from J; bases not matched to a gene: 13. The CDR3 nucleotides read TGTGCCAGCAGACTGGCTAGCGGCCTCCTAGATGAGCAGTTCTTC. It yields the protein CASRLASGLLDEQFF.

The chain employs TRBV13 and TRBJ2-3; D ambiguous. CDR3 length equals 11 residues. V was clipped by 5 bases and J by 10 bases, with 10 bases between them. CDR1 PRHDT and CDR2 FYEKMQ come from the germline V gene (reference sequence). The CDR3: CASSLSRAQYF. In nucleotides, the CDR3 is TGTGCCAGCAGCCTCTCCCGCGCGCAGTATTTT.

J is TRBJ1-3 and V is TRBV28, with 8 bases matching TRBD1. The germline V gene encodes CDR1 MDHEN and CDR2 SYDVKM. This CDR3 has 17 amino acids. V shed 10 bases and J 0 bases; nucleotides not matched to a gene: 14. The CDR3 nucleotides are TGTGCCACCAAAAGAGCGGCTACAGGGGGCTCTGGAAACACCATATATTTT. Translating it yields CATKRAATGGSGNTIYF.

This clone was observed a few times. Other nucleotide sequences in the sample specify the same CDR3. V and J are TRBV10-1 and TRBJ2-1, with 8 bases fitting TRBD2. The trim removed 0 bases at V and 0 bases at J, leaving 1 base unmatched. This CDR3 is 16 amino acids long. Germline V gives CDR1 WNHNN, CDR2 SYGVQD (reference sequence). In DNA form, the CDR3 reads TGCGCCAGCAGTGAGTCAAGCGGGAGCTCCTACAATGAGCAGTTCTTC. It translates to CASSESSGSSYNEQFF.

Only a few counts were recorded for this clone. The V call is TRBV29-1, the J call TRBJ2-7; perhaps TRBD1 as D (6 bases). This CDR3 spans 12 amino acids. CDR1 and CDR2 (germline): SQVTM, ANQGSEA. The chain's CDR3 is CSGLTGNYEQYF. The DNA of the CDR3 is TGCTCCGGGCTTACAGGGAACTACGAGCAGTACTTC.

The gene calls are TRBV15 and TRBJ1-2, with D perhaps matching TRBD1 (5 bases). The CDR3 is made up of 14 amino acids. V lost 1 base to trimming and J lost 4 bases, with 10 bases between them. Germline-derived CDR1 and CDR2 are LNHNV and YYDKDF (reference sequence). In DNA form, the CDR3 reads TGTGCCACCAGCAGAGCTCAGGGTTTCTATGGCTACACCTTC. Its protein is CATSRAQGFYGYTF.

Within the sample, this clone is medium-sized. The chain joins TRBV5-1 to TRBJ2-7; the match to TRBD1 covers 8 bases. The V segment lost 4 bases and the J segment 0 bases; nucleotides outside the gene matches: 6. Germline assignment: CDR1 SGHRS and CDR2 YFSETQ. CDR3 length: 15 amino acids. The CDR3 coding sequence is TGCGCCAGCAGCCCCCGGACAGGGAGCTCCTACGAGCAGTACTTC. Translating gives CASSPRTGSSYEQYF.

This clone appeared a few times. The chain's CDR3 is CASSLEGTGYRPQHF. As DNA, the CDR3 is TGTGCCAGCAGCTTAGAGGGAACAGGTTATCGGCCCCAGCATTTT. This sequence joins TRBV7-3 and TRBJ1-5; possibly TRBD1 for D (5 bases). The CDR3 loop spans 15 amino acids. The V gene lost 2 bases and the J gene lost 9 bases, with 17 bases spanning the gap. From germline, CDR1 is SGHTA and CDR2 FQGTGA.

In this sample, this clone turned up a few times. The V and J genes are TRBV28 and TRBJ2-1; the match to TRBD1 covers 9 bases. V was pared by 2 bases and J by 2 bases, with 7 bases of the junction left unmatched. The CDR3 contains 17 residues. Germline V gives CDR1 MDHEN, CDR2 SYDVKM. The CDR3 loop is CASSLGMRTGAYNEQFF. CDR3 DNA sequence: TGTGCCAGCAGTTTAGGCATGCGGACAGGGGCCTACAATGAGCAGTTCTTC.

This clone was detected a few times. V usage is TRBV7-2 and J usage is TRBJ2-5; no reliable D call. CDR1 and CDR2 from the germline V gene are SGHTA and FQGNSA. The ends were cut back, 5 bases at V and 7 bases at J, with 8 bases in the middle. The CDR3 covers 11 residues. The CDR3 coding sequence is TGTGCCAGCAGCCTAGTCGGGACCCAGTACTTC. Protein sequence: CASSLVGTQYF.

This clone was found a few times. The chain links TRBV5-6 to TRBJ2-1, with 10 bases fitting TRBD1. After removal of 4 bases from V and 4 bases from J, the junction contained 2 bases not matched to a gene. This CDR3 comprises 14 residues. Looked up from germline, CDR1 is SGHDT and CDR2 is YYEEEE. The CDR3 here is CASSRDRGYNEQFF. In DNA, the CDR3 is TGTGCCAGCAGCCGGGACAGGGGATACAATGAGCAGTTCTTC.

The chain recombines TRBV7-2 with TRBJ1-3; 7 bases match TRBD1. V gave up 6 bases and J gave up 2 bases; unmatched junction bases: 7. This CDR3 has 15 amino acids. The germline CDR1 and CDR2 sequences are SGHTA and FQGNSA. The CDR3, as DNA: TGTGCCAGCAGGCGAGACAGGGTCCCTGGAAACACCATATATTTT. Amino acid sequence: CASRRDRVPGNTIYF.

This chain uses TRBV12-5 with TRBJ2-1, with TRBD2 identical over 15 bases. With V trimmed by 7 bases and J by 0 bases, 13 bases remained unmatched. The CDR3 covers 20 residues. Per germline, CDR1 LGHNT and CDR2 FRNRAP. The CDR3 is CASASSYGTSGRISYNEQFF. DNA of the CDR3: TGTGCTAGTGCCTCCTCGTACGGGACTAGCGGGAGGATCTCCTACAATGAGCAGTTCTTC.

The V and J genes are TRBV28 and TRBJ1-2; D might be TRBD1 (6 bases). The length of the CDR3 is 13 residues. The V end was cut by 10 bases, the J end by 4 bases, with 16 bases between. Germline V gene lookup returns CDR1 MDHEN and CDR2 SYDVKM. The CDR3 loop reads CAIRGRPGYGYTF. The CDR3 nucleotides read TGTGCCATCAGGGGCCGGCCGGGCTATGGCTACACCTTC.

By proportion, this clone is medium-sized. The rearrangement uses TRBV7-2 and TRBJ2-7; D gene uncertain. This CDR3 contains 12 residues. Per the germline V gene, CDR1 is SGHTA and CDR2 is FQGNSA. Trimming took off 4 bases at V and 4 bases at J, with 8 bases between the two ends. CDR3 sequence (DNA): TGTGCCAGCAGCTCCGACGTGTACGAGCAGTACTTC. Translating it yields CASSSDVYEQYF.